This T cell receptor (beta chain) was sequenced for a study of blood T cell repertoires in COVID-19. Background on the study: The samples span acute and convalescent COVID-19 from the United States, Italy and Spain. Sources were T cells, B-cell-depleted T cells, or PBMCs; the material itself was cDNA or gDNA.

In the source study's methods: Reference gene primer amplification gave nucleated cell count estimates. Method: immunoSEQ multiplex PCR; TCRdb's copy keeps in-frame clones and lacks some. V, J and clone size are those of that table, while D and trimming were read from the DNA. Here the sample spans about 55,000 clones, approximately 90% being singletons. The receptor comes from a man in his sixties with acute or convalescent COVID-19. Sequences were obtained from peripheral blood.

CDR3 residues: CATSEPSTGVTDTQYF. The CDR3 DNA sequence: TGTGCCACCAGTGAACCATCGACAGGGGTCACAGATACGCAGTATTTT. The rearrangement joins TRBV24-1 to TRBJ2-3, with 8 positions matching TRBD1. The CDR3 totals 16 residues. CDR1 KGHDR and CDR2 SFDVKD come from the germline V gene. V was pared by 4 bases and J by 2 bases, with 7 bases of the junction left unmatched.